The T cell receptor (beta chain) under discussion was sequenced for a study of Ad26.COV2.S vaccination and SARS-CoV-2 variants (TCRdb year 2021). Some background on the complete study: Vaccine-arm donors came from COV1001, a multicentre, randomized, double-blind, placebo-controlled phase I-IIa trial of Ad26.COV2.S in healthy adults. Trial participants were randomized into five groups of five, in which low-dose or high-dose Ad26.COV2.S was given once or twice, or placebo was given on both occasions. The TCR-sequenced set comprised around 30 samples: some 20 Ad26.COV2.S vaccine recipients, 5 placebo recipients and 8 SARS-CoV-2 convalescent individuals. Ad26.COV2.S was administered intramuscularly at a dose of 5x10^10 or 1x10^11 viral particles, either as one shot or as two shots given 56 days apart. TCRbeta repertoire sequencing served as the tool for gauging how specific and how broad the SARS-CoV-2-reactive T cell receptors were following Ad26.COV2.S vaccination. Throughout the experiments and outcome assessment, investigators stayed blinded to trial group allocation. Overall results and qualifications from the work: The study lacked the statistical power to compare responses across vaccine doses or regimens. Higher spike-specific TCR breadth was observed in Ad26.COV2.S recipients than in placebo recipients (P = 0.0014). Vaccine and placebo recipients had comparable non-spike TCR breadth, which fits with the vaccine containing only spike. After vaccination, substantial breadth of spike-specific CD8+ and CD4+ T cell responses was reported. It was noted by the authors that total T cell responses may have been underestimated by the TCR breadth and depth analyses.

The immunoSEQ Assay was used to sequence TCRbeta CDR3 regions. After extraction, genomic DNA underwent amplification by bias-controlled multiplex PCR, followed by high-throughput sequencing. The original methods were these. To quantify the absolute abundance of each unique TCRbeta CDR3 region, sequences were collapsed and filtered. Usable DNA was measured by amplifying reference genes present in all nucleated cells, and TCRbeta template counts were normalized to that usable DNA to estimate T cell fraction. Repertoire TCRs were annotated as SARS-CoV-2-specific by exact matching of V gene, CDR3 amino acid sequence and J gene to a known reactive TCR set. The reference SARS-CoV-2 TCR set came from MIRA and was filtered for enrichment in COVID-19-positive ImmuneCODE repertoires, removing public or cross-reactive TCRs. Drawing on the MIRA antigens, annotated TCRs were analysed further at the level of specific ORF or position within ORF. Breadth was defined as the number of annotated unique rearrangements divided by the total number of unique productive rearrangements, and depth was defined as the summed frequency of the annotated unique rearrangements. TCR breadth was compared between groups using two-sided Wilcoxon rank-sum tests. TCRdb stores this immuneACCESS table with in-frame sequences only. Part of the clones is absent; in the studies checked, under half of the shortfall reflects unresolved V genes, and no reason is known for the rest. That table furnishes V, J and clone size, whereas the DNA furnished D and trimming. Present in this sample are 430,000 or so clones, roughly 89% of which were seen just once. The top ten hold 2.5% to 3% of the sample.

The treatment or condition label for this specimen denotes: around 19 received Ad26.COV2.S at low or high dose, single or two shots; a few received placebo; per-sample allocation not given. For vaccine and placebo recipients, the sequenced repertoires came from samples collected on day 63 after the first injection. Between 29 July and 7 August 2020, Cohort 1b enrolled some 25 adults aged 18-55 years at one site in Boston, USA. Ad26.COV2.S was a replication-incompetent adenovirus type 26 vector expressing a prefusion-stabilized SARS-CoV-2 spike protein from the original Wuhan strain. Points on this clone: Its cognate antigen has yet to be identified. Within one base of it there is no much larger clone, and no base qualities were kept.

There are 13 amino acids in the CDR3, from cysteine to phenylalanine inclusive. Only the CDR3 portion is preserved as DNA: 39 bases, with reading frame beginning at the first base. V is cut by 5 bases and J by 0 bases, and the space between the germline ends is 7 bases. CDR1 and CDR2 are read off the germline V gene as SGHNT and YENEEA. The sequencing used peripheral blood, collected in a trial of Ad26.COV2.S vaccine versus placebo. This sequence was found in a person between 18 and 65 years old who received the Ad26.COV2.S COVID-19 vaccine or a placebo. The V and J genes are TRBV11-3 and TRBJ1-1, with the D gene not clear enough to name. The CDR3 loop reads CASSPRLNTEAFF. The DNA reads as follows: TGTGCCAGCAGCCCCAGACTGAACACTGAAGCTTTCTTT.